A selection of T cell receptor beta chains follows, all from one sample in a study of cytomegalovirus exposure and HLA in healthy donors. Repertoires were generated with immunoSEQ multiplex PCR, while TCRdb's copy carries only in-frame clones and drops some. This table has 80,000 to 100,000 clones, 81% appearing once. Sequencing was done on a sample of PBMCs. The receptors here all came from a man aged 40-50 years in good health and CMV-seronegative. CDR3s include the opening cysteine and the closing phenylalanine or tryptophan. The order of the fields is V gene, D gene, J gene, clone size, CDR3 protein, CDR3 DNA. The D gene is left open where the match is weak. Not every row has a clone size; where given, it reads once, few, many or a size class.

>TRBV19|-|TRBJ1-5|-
CASSIVPGNQPQHF
TGTGCCAGTAGTATAGTTCCGGGTAATCAGCCCCAGCATTTT
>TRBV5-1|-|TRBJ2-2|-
CASSFTLPGQNTGELFF
TGCGCCAGCAGCTTCACTCTACCGGGACAGAACACCGGGGAGCTGTTTTTT
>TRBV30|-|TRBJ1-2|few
CAWSVPAVNYGYTF
TGTGCCTGGAGTGTCCCTGCAGTTAACTATGGCTACACCTTC
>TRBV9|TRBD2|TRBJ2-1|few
CASSVGSGVYNEQFF
TGTGCCAGCAGCGTAGGTAGCGGGGTTTACAATGAGCAGTTCTTC
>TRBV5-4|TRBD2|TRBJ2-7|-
CASTKVLAGNSYEQYF
TGTGCCAGCACCAAGGTCCTAGCGGGCAACTCCTACGAGCAGTACTTC
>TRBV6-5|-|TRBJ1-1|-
CASSQLQGGTEAFF
TGTGCCAGCAGTCAACTCCAGGGAGGCACTGAAGCTTTCTTT
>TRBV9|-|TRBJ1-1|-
CASSVVAGGPEAFF
TGTGCCAGCAGCGTAGTAGCAGGAGGACCTGAAGCTTTCTTT
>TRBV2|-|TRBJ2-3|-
CASSVGGRTDTQYF
TGTGCCAGCAGTGTTGGCGGTCGCACAGATACGCAGTATTTT
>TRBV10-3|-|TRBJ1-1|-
CAISDPDEGGILAFF
TGTGCCATCAGTGACCCCGACGAAGGGGGTATATTAGCTTTCTTT
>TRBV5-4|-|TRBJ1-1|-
CASSRGGQGNTEAFF
TGTGCCAGCAGCCGGGGGGGGCAGGGAAACACTGAAGCTTTCTTT
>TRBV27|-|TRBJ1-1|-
CASSFLRGYTEAFF
TGTGCCAGCAGTTTCCTCAGGGGATACACTGAAGCTTTCTTT
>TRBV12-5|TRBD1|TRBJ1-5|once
CASALGTGNQPQHF
TGTGCTAGTGCACTAGGGACAGGTAATCAGCCCCAGCATTTT
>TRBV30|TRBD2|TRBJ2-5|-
CAWNERGGLEETQYF
TGTGCCTGGAATGAGCGGGGGGGCCTTGAAGAGACCCAGTACTTC
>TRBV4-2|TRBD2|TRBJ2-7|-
CASSRGLAGTRGEQYF
TGTGCCAGCAGCCGCGGACTAGCGGGGACACGGGGCGAGCAGTACTTC
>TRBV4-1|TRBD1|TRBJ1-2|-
CASSQRGRDRGTYGYTF
TGCGCCAGCAGCCAAAGGGGGCGGGACAGGGGGACCTATGGCTACACCTTC
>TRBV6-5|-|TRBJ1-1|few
CASSYFSTNTEAFF
TGTGCCAGCAGTTACTTTTCAACTAACACTGAAGCTTTCTTT
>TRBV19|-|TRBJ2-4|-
CASSYYRETKNIQYF
TGTGCCAGTAGTTACTACAGGGAGACCAAAAACATTCAGTACTTC
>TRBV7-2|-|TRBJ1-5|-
CASSSPGMGQPQHF
TGTGCCAGCAGCTCCCCGGGTATGGGTCAGCCCCAGCATTTT
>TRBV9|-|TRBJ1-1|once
CASSPGYTEAFF
TGTGCCAGCAGCCCCGGGTACACTGAAGCTTTCTTT
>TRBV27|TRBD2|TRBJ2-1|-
CASRTAGGGGNEQFF
TGTGCCAGCAGAACAGCGGGGGGCGGAGGCAATGAGCAGTTCTTC
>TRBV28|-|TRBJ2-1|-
CASEVFNEQFF
TGTGCCAGCGAGGTTTTCAATGAGCAGTTCTTC
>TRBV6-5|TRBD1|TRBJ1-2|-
CASSEGQFYGYTF
TGTGCCAGCAGCGAGGGACAGTTCTATGGCTACACCTTC
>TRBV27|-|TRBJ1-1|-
CASSLVWGGVTEAFF
TGTGCCAGCAGTTTGGTATGGGGAGGTGTAACTGAAGCTTTCTTT
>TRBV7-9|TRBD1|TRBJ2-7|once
CASSFSLGQSSYEQYF
TGTGCCAGCAGCTTCTCGCTGGGACAGAGCTCCTACGAGCAGTACTTC
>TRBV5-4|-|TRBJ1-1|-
CASSLDRRTEAFF
TGTGCCAGCAGCTTGGACAGGCGGACTGAAGCTTTCTTT
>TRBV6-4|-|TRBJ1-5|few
CASSQMGGFNQPQHF
TGTGCCAGCAGTCAGATGGGGGGTTTCAATCAGCCCCAGCATTTT
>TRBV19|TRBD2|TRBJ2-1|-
CASTSTSPWTSGGPNEQFF
TGTGCCAGTACCTCAACCTCCCCCTGGACTAGCGGGGGGCCCAATGAGCAGTTCTTC
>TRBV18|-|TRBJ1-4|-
CASSPGLGDEKLFF
TGTGCCAGCTCGCCGGGACTAGGGGATGAAAAACTGTTTTTT
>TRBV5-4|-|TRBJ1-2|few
CASSLAGYGYGYTF
TGTGCCAGCAGCTTGGCGGGTTACGGATATGGCTACACCTTC
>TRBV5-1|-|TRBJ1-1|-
CASSLQGLENTEAFF
TGCGCCAGCAGCTTGCAGGGGTTAGAGAACACTGAAGCTTTCTTT
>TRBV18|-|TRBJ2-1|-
CASSPRVNEQFF
TGTGCCAGCTCCCCCAGGGTCAATGAGCAGTTCTTC
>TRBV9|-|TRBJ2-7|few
CASSPEYPKSEQYF
TGTGCCAGCAGCCCCGAGTACCCTAAGTCCGAGCAGTACTTC
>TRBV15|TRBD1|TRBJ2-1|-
CATSRVVPGGYNEQFF
TGTGCCACCAGCAGAGTGGTTCCAGGGGGCTACAATGAGCAGTTCTTC
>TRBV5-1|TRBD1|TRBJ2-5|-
CASKTGTGKETQYF
TGCGCCAGCAAAACCGGGACAGGGAAAGAGACCCAGTACTTC
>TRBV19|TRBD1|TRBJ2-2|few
CASRGTGIAGELFF
TGTGCCAGTAGGGGGACAGGGATCGCCGGGGAGCTGTTTTTT
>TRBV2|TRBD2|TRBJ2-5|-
CASSGGAGGKETQYF
TGTGCCAGCAGTGGTGGGGCGGGGGGGAAAGAGACCCAGTACTTC
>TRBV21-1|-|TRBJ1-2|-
CASSKGRGGMVYGYTF
TGTGCCAGCAGCAAAGGACGAGGGGGTATGGTCTATGGCTACACCTTC
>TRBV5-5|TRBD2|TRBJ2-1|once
CASSRGSVAGNEQFF
TGTGCCAGCAGCCGAGGGTCGGTAGCGGGGAATGAGCAGTTCTTC
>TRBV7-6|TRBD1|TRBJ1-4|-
CASSLAPTGGREKLFF
TGTGCCAGCAGCTTAGCCCCGACAGGGGGAAGGGAAAAACTGTTTTTT
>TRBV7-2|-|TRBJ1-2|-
CASSSYPPTENYGYTF
TGTGCCAGCAGCTCCTACCCCCCGACAGAAAACTATGGCTACACCTTC
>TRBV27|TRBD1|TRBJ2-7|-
CASSGTAAYEQYF
TGTGCCAGCAGCGGGACAGCTGCCTACGAGCAGTACTTC
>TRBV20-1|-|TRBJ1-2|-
CSAAGYGYTF
TGCAGTGCAGCAGGCTATGGCTACACCTTC
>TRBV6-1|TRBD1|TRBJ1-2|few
CASSEAVGQGAGYTF
TGTGCCAGCAGTGAAGCCGTAGGGCAGGGGGCTGGCTACACCTTC
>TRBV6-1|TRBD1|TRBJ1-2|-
CASTTGRQGVLGYTF
TGTGCCAGCACCACAGGGAGGCAGGGGGTGTTAGGCTACACCTTC
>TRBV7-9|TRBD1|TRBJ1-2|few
CASSSPSRDRSVGGYTF
TGTGCCAGCAGCTCCCCCTCCCGGGACAGGTCCGTGGGGGGCTACACCTTC
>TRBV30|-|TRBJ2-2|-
CAWKAGPGTGELFF
TGTGCCTGGAAGGCGGGGCCGGGCACCGGGGAGCTGTTTTTT